The rows below give T cell receptor beta chains drawn from one sample of a study of T-cell memory formation after mild COVID-19. One entry per CDR3 protein, called by TCRdb with MiXCR from the 5' RACE reads. The table records about 190,000 distinct CDR3 sequences, around 20% of them present only once. Specimen: PBMCs or a T cell subset sorted from them (not recorded which). The receptors stem from an adult woman who had mild COVID-19 (a few samples of this study predate the infection). Cell type and time point are not known. Each CDR3 is given with its conserved first and last residue. The D gene is left open where the match is weak. Size tells how often a clone was seen (once, few, many) or the class of an expanded clone, and some rows leave it out.

j_call	clone_size	d_call	v_call	cdr3_nt	cdr3_aa
TRBJ2-1	many	TRBD1	TRBV7-3	TGTGCCAGCAGCTTGGACAGGGGGAGCTACAATGAGCAGTTCTTC	CASSLDRGSYNEQFF
TRBJ1-2	few	.	TRBV5-1	TGCGCCAGCAGCTTGGAACCGGGCATGGCTAACTATGGCTACACCTTC	CASSLEPGMANYGYTF
TRBJ2-1	few	TRBD1	TRBV5-1	TGCGCCAGCAGCTTGTGGTTGCAGGGGGTGTGGGAGCAGTTCTTC	CASSLWLQGVWEQFF
TRBJ2-2	many	.	TRBV5-1	TGCGCCAGCAGCTTGGCATTAGACGGCGACACCGGGGAGCTGTTTTTT	CASSLALDGDTGELFF
TRBJ1-2	few	.	TRBV12-3/TRBV12-4	TGTGCCAGCAGTATGCGGGGGGGCTACACCTTC	CASSMRGGYTF
TRBJ2-3	few	TRBD2	TRBV6-1	TGTGCCAGCGAGGGCGGGGGGGGCTCTGATACGCAGTATTTT	CASEGGGGSDTQYF
TRBJ1-6	.	.	TRBV25-1	TGTGCCAGCAGTGGGATAGGGAATTCACCCCTCCACTTT	CASSGIGNSPLHF
TRBJ1-6	.	TRBD1	TRBV6-5	TGTGCCAGCAGTTACCTACCCCGGGGGACAGGGGAGAATTCACCCCTCCACTTT	CASSYLPRGTGENSPLHF
TRBJ2-4	.	TRBD1	TRBV7-2	TGTGCCAGCAGCGACCCGACAGGGGGCTGGGGTAACATTCAGTACTTC	CASSDPTGGWGNIQYF
TRBJ2-7	many	.	TRBV12-3/TRBV12-4	TGTGCCAGCAGGCTGGAGGTGGGGCCTAACTACGAGCAGTACTTC	CASRLEVGPNYEQYF
TRBJ1-5	few	.	TRBV4-2	TGTGCCAGCAGCCAACTGGGGGCGCATGATAGCAATCAGCCCCAGCATTTT	CASSQLGAHDSNQPQHF
TRBJ2-5	few	TRBD1	TRBV9	TGTGCCAGCAGCCAGGGGAACATGCAGGGGGAGCTGAAGACCCAGTACTTC	CASSQGNMQGELKTQYF
TRBJ2-5	.	.	TRBV6-1	TGTGCCACCCAGGGATTCCAAGAGACCCAGTACTTC	CATQGFQETQYF
TRBJ2-7	few	.	TRBV12-3/TRBV12-4	TGTGCCAGCACCAACGGCTGGGGGCGGGACGAGCAGTACTTC	CASTNGWGRDEQYF
TRBJ2-2	.	.	TRBV24-1	TGTGCCACCAGTGATTTTACGGACGGGGAGCTGTTTTTT	CATSDFTDGELFF
TRBJ1-2	few	TRBD1	TRBV12-3/TRBV12-4	TGTGCCAGCATGGACAGGGCGAGTCAGGGCTACACCTTC	CASMDRASQGYTF
TRBJ2-5	few	TRBD1	TRBV11-1	TGTGCCAGCAGCTTGGCCGACAGGGACCTACAAGAGACCCAGTACTTC	CASSLADRDLQETQYF
TRBJ2-3	many	TRBD2	TRBV29-1	TGCAGCGGGTCGGGGACTAGTCCAGATACGCAGTATTTT	CSGSGTSPDTQYF
TRBJ2-2	.	.	TRBV12-3/TRBV12-4	TGTGCCGGCAGCGACGCAGCGAACACCGGGGAGCTGTTTTTT	CAGSDAANTGELFF
TRBJ2-1	few	.	TRBV11-2	TGTGCCAGCAGCAGCCAGGGCCACGGCTACAATGAGCAGTTCTTC	CASSSQGHGYNEQFF
TRBJ2-3	.	.	TRBV5-1	TGCGCCAGCAGCCGGCAACCCACCCAAGAAATTCCTAGCACAGATACGCAGTATTTT	CASSRQPTQEIPSTDTQYF
TRBJ2-1	.	.	TRBV15	TGTGCCACCAGCAAGATCCAGGGGAGGGATGAGCAGTTCTTC	CATSKIQGRDEQFF